Reported below is one T cell receptor (beta chain). Its antigen is not known. These data originate in a study of shared clonotypes between healthy human individuals. Study-level results: Clonotypes shared by all four donors outscored non-shared clonotypes in generation probability. With a few donors compared, around 5% of naive CD4 clonotypes were shared. Inspection by rarefaction showed sorted-subset sequencing to be incomplete despite large depth. Represented genetic and exposure-history diversity was restricted by having few donors.

The CDR3 consists of 14 residues. V was pared by 4 bases and J by 1 base, with 11 bases between. Germline V CDR1 and CDR2: SGHRS, YFSETQ. The table came from immunoSEQ multiplex PCR; TCRdb's copy has only in-frame clones and leaves some out. The profile shows roughly 700,000 clones, 74% of them singletons. The specimen was memory CD4+ T cells sorted from blood. The subset is: CD45RA-negative fraction. This sequence joins TRBV5-1 and TRBJ2-5, with D perhaps matching TRBD2 (6 bases). This receptor was identified in a woman aged 25-40 years in good health. Here the CDR3 DNA reads TGCGCCAGCAGCCCAGGGCGGGGCCAAGAGACCCAGTACTTC. Its translation: CASSPGRGQETQYF.